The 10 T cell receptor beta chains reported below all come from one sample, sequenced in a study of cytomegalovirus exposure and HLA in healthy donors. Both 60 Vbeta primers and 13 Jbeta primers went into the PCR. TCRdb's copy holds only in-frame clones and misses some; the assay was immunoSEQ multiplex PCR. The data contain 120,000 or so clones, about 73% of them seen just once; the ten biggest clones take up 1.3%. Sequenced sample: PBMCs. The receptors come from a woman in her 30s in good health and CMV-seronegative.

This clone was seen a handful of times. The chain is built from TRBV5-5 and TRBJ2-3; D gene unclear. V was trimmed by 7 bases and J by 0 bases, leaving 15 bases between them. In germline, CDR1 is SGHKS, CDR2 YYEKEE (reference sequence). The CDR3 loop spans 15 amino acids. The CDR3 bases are TGTGCCAGCCATTACAGTCCCAAGAGCACAGATACGCAGTATTTT. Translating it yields CASHYSPKSTDTQYF.

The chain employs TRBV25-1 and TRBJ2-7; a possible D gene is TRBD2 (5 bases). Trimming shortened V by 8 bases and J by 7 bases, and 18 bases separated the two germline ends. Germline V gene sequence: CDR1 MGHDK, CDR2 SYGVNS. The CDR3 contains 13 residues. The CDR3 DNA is TGTGCCAGCTCGGGGTTTTTAACGGGGGAGCAGTACTTC. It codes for CASSGFLTGEQYF.

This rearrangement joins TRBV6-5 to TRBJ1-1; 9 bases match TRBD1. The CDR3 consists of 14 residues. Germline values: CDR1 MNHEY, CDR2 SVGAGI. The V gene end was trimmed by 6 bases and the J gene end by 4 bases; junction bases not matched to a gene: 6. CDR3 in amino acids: CASSRDRVTTEAFF. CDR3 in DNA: TGTGCCAGCAGCCGGGACAGGGTTACCACTGAAGCTTTCTTT.

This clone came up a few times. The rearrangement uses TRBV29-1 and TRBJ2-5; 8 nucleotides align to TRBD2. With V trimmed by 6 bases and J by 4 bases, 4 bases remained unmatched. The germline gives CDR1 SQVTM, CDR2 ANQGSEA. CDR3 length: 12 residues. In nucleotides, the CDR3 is TGCAGCGTAGCGGGGGTTGGAGAGACCCAGTACTTC. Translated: CSVAGVGETQYF.

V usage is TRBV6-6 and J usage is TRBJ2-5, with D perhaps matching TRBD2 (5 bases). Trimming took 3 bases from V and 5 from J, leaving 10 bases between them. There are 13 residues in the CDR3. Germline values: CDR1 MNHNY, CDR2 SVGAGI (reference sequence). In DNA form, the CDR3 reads TGTGCCAGCAGTTATGAAGGGAGTGAGACCCAGTACTTC. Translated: CASSYEGSETQYF.

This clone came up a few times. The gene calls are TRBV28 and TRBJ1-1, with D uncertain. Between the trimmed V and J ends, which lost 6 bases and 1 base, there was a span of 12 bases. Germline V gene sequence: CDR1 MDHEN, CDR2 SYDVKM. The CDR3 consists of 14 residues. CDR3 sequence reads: CASRPSHANTEAFF. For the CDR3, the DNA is TGTGCCAGCAGACCCTCACACGCGAACACTGAAGCTTTCTTT.

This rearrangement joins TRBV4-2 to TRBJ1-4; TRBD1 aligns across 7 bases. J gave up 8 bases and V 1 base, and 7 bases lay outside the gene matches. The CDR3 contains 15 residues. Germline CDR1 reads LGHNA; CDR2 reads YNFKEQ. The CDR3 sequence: CASSQVPGGEEKLFF. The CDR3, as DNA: TGTGCCAGCAGCCAAGTCCCAGGGGGTGAGGAAAAACTGTTTTTT.

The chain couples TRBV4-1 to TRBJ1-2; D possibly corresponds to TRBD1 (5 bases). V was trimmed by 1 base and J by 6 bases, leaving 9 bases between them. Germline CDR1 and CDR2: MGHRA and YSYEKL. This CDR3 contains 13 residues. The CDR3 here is CASSQVPGNGYTF. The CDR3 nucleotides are TGCGCCAGCAGCCAAGTGCCAGGGAATGGCTACACCTTC.

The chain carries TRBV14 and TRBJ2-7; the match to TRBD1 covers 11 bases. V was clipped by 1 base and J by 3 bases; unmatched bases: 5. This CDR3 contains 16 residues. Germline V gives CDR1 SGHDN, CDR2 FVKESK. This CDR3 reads CASSQVGTGGLYEQYF. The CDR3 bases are TGTGCCAGCAGCCAAGTCGGGACAGGGGGACTCTACGAGCAGTACTTC.

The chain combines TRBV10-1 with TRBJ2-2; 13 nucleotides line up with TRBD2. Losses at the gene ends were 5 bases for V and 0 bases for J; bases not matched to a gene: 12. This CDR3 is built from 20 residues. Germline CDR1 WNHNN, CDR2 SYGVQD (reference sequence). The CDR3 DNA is TGCGCCAGCAGTAGGTGGGGGACTAGCGGGACACGCTCGAACACCGGGGAGCTGTTTTTT. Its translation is CASSRWGTSGTRSNTGELFF.